The sequence of this T cell receptor beta chain was determined in a study of shared clonotypes between healthy human individuals. Findings and limits, study-wide: A few donors shared around 5% of their naive CD4 clonotypes. Naive subsets usually exceeded memory subsets in estimated richness.

Of note for this clone: Its antigen is as yet unknown.

The method was immunoSEQ multiplex PCR; TCRdb's version includes in-frame clones alone and lacks a portion of them. The data contain about 2,500,000 clones, over 85% of them singletons. Germline loops: CDR1 SNHLY, CDR2 FYNNEI. The CDR3 loop spans 15 amino acids. V lost 1 base, J lost 9 bases, and 16 bases lay in between. This chain uses TRBV2 with TRBJ2-4, with D unclear. The receptor was isolated from a man between 18 and 35 years old in good health. Sequenced material: naive CD4+ T cells sorted from blood. Regarding subset: CD45RA+ positively selected. The CDR3 DNA sequence: TGTGCCAGCAGTGAAGGTCCCACCCAGATGGGCATTCAGTACTTC. The encoded protein is CASSEGPTQMGIQYF.